This T cell receptor (beta chain) was identified in a study of T cells in Graves' hyperthyroidism and ophthalmopathy. Whole-study findings and limits: The majority of expanded thyroid clonotypes above 0.001 also appeared in blood.

RNA transcripts gave rise to amplified TCR beta CDR3 regions. First-round RT-PCR with HTBI primers amplified the TCR CDR3 region. Via MiXCR, TCRdb re-called the multiplex PCR reads, giving one row per CDR3 protein. This sample has 400,000 to 500,000 distinct CDR3 sequences, with approximately 15% found just once. On this clonotype: What it binds is unknown.

Germline V gene sequence: CDR1 SGHDT, CDR2 YYEEEE. The CDR3 is 15 residues long. The J segment lost 6 bases and the V segment lost 2 bases, leaving 6 bases of the junction unmatched. PBMCs came from around 9.7 ml fresh peripheral blood. This TCR was recovered from a woman younger than 35 with Graves' hyperthyroidism. Sequenced: blood. V and J are TRBV5-6 and TRBJ1-5; 9 bases are shared with TRBD1. CDR3 DNA sequence: TGTGCCAGCAGCTTAACGACAGGGGGATCTCAGCCCCAGCATTTT. This encodes CASSLTTGGSQPQHF. The full variable domain, completed using reference TRBV5-6 and TRBJ1-5, is DAGVTQSPTHLIKTRGQQVTLRCSPKSGHDTVSWYQQALGQGPQFIFQYYEEEERQRGNFPDRFSGHQFPNYSSELNVNALLLGDSALYLCASSLTTGGSQPQHFGDGTRLSIL.